The clone carrying this T cell receptor beta chain was counted between two and nine times. No antigen is known for it. Extracted RNA was reverse transcribed into cDNA, the sequencing template. Only in-frame clones appear in the TCRdb table, and some are missing; sequencing was by immunoSEQ multiplex PCR. The data hold 160,000 or so clones, with around three fifths observed a single time. The CDR3 is 14 residues long. Trimming at V came to 5 bases and at J to 8 bases, leaving 6 bases not matched to a gene. The germline V gene has CDR1 SGHTA and CDR2 FQGNSA. The treatment is: oral pan-JAK inhibitor, 5-10 mg twice daily. The data stem from a study of CD8+ T cells in alopecia areata. Study in general: Patients in the treated group were given tofacitinib by mouth, 5 to 10 mg twice a day. The study gave tofacitinib for 6 to 18 months, then 6 months off drug.

Notes on the study in general: Scalp sequencing also captures normal skin's resident alphabeta T cells.

This receptor was identified in a human donor with alopecia areata. V is TRBV7-2 and J is TRBJ2-7; 13 bases are a match to TRBD2. Sequences were derived from CD4+ T cells sorted from blood, sampled at week 4, from a patient treated with tofacitinib. For the CDR3, the DNA is TGTGCCAGCAGCCGAGGACTAGCGGGGGCACAGCAGTACTTC. It specifies CASSRGLAGAQQYF.